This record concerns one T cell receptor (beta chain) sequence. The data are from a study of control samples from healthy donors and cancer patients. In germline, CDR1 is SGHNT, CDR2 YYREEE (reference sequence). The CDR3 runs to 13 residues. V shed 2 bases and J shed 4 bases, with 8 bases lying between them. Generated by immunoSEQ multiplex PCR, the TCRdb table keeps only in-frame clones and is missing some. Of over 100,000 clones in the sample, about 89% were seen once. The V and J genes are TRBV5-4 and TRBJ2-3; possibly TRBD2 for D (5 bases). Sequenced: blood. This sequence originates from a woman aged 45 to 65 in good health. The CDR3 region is CASSFMEADTQYF. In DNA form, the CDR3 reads TGTGCCAGCAGCTTTATGGAGGCAGATACGCAGTATTTT.